This T cell receptor beta chain was identified during a study of T cell responses to AZD1222 COVID-19 vaccine. General study results and limits: Donors were mostly white British, more females; clonal diversity possibly underestimated. Unmutated variant regions are reportedly targeted by nearly half of spike-specific TCRs.

Sequencing used immunoSEQ multiplex PCR; TCRdb keeps in-frame clones, though not all of them. The table has around 97,000 clones, roughly 88% seen once; the top ten hold approximately 22%. The sample holds a few counts of this clone. What it binds is not known. Germline V CDR1 and CDR2: SGHAT, FQDESV (reference sequence). The V end lost 4 bases, the J end lost 1 base, and 10 bases lay between the germline ends. The CDR3 loop spans 14 amino acids. This receptor was identified in an adult in good health. This sequence joins TRBV11-1 and TRBJ1-1; D remains unclear. This specimen was peripheral blood, taken on day 0 of AZD1222 vaccination. As DNA, the CDR3 is TGTGCCAGCAGCTCCGGGTTCCGGAACACTGAAGCTTTCTTT. It translates to CASSSGFRNTEAFF.